One and the same sample provided the 7 T cell receptor beta chains below, sequenced in a study of blood T cell repertoires in COVID-19 (dated by TCRdb to between 2020 and 2021). The library was obtained by the immunoSEQ multiplex PCR assay. TCRdb retrieved this table from immuneACCESS and kept in-frame rearrangements only. Not all clones are present; in checked studies, unresolved V genes account for under half, and no reason is known for the remainder. Across this sample there are 13,000 or so clones, with 70% to 90% seen only once. The top ten clonotypes cover approximately 50% of the sample. Sample: peripheral blood. These receptors were collected from an elderly man with acute or convalescent COVID-19.

The gene calls are TRBV7-8 and TRBJ1-3; 8 nucleotides match TRBD1. V shed 2 bases and J 0 bases; nucleotides not matched to a gene: 9. The germline V gene has CDR1 SGHVS and CDR2 FQNEAQ. The CDR3 is 18 amino acids. CDR3 region: CASSLLVTGGSSGNTIYF. The DNA for the CDR3 is TGTGCCAGCAGCTTATTAGTTACAGGGGGGAGCTCTGGAAACACCATATATTTT.

CDR3 in DNA: TGTGCCAGCAGCTTAGCGGCGGGGCCCTCGAAAGAGCAGTTCTTC. Residues: CASSLAAGPSKEQFF. J is TRBJ2-1 and V is TRBV7-8; perhaps TRBD2 as D (6 bases). Germline loops: CDR1 SGHVS, CDR2 FQNEAQ. Deletions cut 0 bases from V and 10 bases from J, with 16 bases between. The CDR3 is 15 residues long.

V and J are TRBV7-9 and TRBJ1-2; D is unresolved. This CDR3 has 15 residues. The V gene's germline CDR1 is SEHNR and CDR2 FQNEAQ (reference sequence). The V and J ends lost 5 bases and 3 bases respectively, with 16 bases between them. The CDR3 DNA is TGTGCCAGCAGCCCCTCGCTGGTGGGAGACTATGGCTACACCTTC. It specifies CASSPSLVGDYGYTF.

This chain links TRBV11-2 with TRBJ1-3; 7 nucleotides match TRBD1. Germline CDR1 is SGHAT and CDR2 is FQNNGV. This CDR3 comprises 16 residues. The junction had 5 bases not matched to a gene; V was cut back by 0 bases and J by 3 bases. The CDR3, as DNA: TGTGCCAGCAGCTTAGACCGGACAGGCGATGGAAACACCATATATTTT. It specifies CASSLDRTGDGNTIYF.

This clone was observed once. The chain is built from TRBV3-1 (or the pseudogene TRBV3-2) and TRBJ2-7; no firm D call. CDR1 and CDR2 (germline): LGHDT, YNNKEL (reference sequence). The V and J ends lost 4 bases and 6 bases respectively, with 7 bases between them. The CDR3 consists of 11 residues. The DNA for the CDR3 is TGTGCCAGCAGCCTGTATAGCGAGCAGTACTTC. This gives the protein CASSLYSEQYF.

By sample fraction, this clone is medium-sized. The V call is TRBV18, the J call TRBJ1-5; D not certain. Germline V gives CDR1 KGHSH, CDR2 LQKENI. The CDR3 has 12 amino acids. V lost 3 bases and J lost 4, with 4 bases in between. CDR3 nucleotides: TGTGCCAGCTCACCGACAAATCAGCCCCAGCATTTT. Amino acid sequence: CASSPTNQPQHF.

The rearrangement uses TRBV2 and TRBJ1-1, with TRBD1 matching 7 bases. The CDR3 covers 12 residues. V lost 6 bases, J lost 10 bases, and 8 bases stayed unmatched. CDR1 and CDR2 (germline): SNHLY, FYNNEI. This CDR3 reads CASSDRVGLAFF. The CDR3 bases are TGTGCCAGCAGCGACAGGGTGGGGTTAGCTTTCTTT.